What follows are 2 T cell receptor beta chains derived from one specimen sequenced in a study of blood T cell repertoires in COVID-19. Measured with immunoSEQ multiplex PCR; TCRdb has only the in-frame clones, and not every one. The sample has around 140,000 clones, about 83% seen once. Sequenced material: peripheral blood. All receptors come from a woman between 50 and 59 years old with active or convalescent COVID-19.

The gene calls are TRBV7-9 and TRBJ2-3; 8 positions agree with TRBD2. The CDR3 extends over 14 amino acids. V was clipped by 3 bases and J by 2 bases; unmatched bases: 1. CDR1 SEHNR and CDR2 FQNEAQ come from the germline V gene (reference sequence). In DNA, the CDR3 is TGTGCCAGCAGCTTTAGCGGGAACACAGATACGCAGTATTTT. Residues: CASSFSGNTDTQYF.

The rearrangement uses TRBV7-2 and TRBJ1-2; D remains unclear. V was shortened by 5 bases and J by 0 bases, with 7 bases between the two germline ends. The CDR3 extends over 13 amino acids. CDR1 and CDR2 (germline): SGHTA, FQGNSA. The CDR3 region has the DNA TGTGCCAGCAGCGGGCAGGCTAACTATGGCTACACCTTC. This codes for CASSGQANYGYTF.